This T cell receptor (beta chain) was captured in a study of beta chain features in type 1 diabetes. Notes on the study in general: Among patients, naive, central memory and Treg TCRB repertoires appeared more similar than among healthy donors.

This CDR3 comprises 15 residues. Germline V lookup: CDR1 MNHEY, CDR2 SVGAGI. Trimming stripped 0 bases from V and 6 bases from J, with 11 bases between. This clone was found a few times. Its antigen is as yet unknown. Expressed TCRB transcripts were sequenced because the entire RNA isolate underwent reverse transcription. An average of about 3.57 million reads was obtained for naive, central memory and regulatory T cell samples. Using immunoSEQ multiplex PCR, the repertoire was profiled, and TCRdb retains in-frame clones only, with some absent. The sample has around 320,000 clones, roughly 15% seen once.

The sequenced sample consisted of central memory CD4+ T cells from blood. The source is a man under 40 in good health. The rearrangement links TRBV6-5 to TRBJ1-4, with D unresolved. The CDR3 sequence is CASSYSSARDEKLFF. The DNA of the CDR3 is TGTGCCAGCAGTTACTCTTCCGCTCGGGATGAAAAACTGTTTTTT.